A single T cell receptor (beta chain) is shown here with its context. Looked up from germline, CDR1 is SGHVS and CDR2 is FNYEAQ. This CDR3 is 17 amino acids long. Losses at the gene ends were 4 bases for V and 0 bases for J; bases not matched to a gene: 8. This specimen comes from a study of CD8 T cells in Susac syndrome. cDNA came from about 0.5 to 1 ug RNA primed by random hexamers. MiXCR was run by TCRdb on the immunoSEQ multiplex PCR reads, yielding one entry per CDR3 protein. The sample has roughly 130,000 distinct CDR3 sequences, just under 95% seen once; the top ten hold around 0.28%. The sequencing input was CD8+ T cells from PBMCs. The sequence was obtained from a human donor with Susac syndrome. The rearrangement uses TRBV7-6 and TRBJ2-3, with TRBD2 matching over 9 bases. CDR3 sequence: CASSWPSGDTSTDTQYF. Written as DNA, the CDR3 is TGTGCCAGCAGCTGGCCTAGCGGGGATACTAGCACAGATACGCAGTATTTT.